Given below is one T cell receptor (beta chain) in context. The data were obtained in a study of CD4+ T cells in melanoma. Trimming took off 7 bases at V and 6 bases at J, with 15 bases between the two ends. The germline V gene encodes CDR1 MNHEY and CDR2 SMNVEV (reference sequence). This CDR3 spans 13 amino acids. Measured with immunoSEQ multiplex PCR; TCRdb has only the in-frame clones, and not every one. The data contain about 21,000 clones, roughly 87% of them seen just once; the ten biggest clones take up approximately 4%. The sample taken for sequencing was cells from a culture (not recorded whether cultured in vitro). The clonotype was recovered from a human donor with melanoma. The genes are TRBV27 and TRBJ1-2; D not resolved. CDR3 residues: CASKDFALDGYTF. As DNA, the CDR3 is TGTGCCAGCAAAGACTTCGCATTGGATGGCTACACCTTC.